Shown below are 22 T cell receptor beta chains from a single sample sequenced in a study of blood T cell repertoires in COVID-19. The table came from immunoSEQ multiplex PCR; TCRdb's copy has only in-frame clones and leaves some out. The profile shows approximately 130,000 clones, 77% of them singletons. The specimen sequenced was peripheral blood. Source of these receptors: a human donor in a cohort sampled during active COVID-19.

The genes are TRBV5-1 and TRBJ2-7; D gene ambiguous. From germline, CDR1 is SGHRS and CDR2 YFSETQ. This CDR3 region has 17 residues. With 0 bases removed from V and 1 base from J, the gap between germline ends came to 17 bases. The chain's CDR3 is CASSLGAQPRMSYEQYF. The CDR3 DNA is TGCGCCAGCAGCTTGGGTGCCCAACCGAGAATGTCCTACGAGCAGTACTTC.

The table lists this clone with a few counts. The rearrangement joins TRBV5-4 to TRBJ2-3; 7 bases fit TRBD1. Germline CDR1 and CDR2: SGHNT and YYREEE (reference sequence). The CDR3 extends over 14 amino acids. The trim removed 4 bases at V and 2 bases at J, leaving 4 bases unmatched. The CDR3 here is CASSRQGDTDTQYF. The CDR3 DNA follows: TGTGCCAGCAGCCGGCAGGGGGACACAGATACGCAGTATTTT. Filled out from reference TRBV5-4 and TRBJ2-3, the complete variable domain reads ETGVTQSPTHLIKTRGQQVTLRCSSQSGHNTVSWYQQALGQGPQFIFQYYREEENGRGNFPPRFSGLQFPNYSSELNVNALELDDSALYLCASSRQGDTDTQYFGPGTRLTVL.

V usage is TRBV2 and J usage is TRBJ1-3, with D tentatively TRBD1 (6 bases). Germline CDR1 SNHLY, CDR2 FYNNEI. Trimming cost V 7 bases and J 6 bases, with 16 bases left between them. The CDR3 extends over 14 amino acids. In DNA form, the CDR3 reads TGTGCCAGCAAAACAGGGCCAGGGGTAAACACCATATATTTT. Amino acid sequence: CASKTGPGVNTIYF.

The CDR3 region is CASSRGWDNTEAFF. The CDR3 coding sequence is TGTGCCAGCAGCCGAGGGTGGGATAACACTGAAGCTTTCTTT. The V gene is TRBV5-8, the J gene TRBJ1-1; the D is unclear. V was trimmed by 4 bases and J by 2 bases, leaving 12 bases between them. There are 14 residues in the CDR3. Looked up from germline, CDR1 is SGHTS and CDR2 is YDEGEE.

The chain has TRBV6-5 and TRBJ1-1; the match to TRBD1 covers 9 bases. Unmatched junction bases numbered 3, after V lost 0 bases and J lost 10 bases. CDR1 MNHEY and CDR2 SVGAGI come from the germline V gene. The CDR3 extends over 13 amino acids. The CDR3 region is CASSYSGQGTAFF. CDR3 bases: TGTGCCAGCAGTTACTCAGGACAGGGGACAGCTTTCTTT.

Only a few counts were recorded for this clone. CDR3 sequence (DNA): TGCGCCAGCAGTGATGCAGGGGGTTCCTACGAGCAGTACTTC. Its translation: CASSDAGGSYEQYF. The chain links TRBV10-1 to TRBJ2-7, with TRBD1 matching over 7 bases. This CDR3 is 14 amino acids long. Germline values: CDR1 WNHNN, CDR2 SYGVQD (reference sequence). J was trimmed by 1 base and V by 3 bases; bases with no gene match: 3.

The chain joins TRBV5-6 to TRBJ2-7; 8 bases agree with TRBD2. J was trimmed by 4 bases and V by 7 bases; bases with no gene match: 10. From germline, CDR1 is SGHDT and CDR2 YYEEEE. This CDR3 is 14 amino acids long. The CDR3 here is CASARGGTTYEQYF. CDR3 nucleotides: TGTGCCAGCGCCCGGGGGGGGACTACTTACGAGCAGTACTTC.

This clone turned up a few times. V and J are TRBV19 and TRBJ1-4, with D hard to call. Germline CDR1 is LNHDA and CDR2 is SQIVND (reference sequence). This CDR3 contains 16 residues. Trimming took off 0 bases at V and 2 bases at J, with 10 bases between the two ends. For the CDR3, the DNA is TGTGCCAGTAGTATAGATCTATTGGTTACTAATGAAAAACTGTTTTTT. Protein: CASSIDLLVTNEKLFF.

The chain has TRBV6-5 and TRBJ2-7; D gene uncertain. Germline-derived CDR1 and CDR2 are MNHEY and SVGAGI. V was shortened by 3 bases and J by 4 bases, with 13 bases between the two germline ends. The CDR3 sequence is 14 residues long. The CDR3 DNA reads TGTGCCAGCAGTTATGACTTTCGGATGTACGAGCAGTACTTC. This translates into CASSYDFRMYEQYF.

This chain joins TRBV6-5 and TRBJ1-1; 7 bases map to TRBD1. CDR1 is MNHEY and CDR2 is SVGAGI in the germline V gene. The CDR3 sequence is 14 residues long. The trim removed 7 bases at V and 2 bases at J, leaving 7 bases unmatched. The CDR3 loop is CASNHGTDNTEAFF. CDR3 coding DNA: TGTGCCAGCAACCATGGGACAGACAACACTGAAGCTTTCTTT.

The genes are TRBV7-6 and TRBJ2-7; 12 nucleotides align to TRBD1. J lost 4 bases, V lost 1 base, and 8 bases had no gene match. Per the germline V gene, CDR1 is SGHVS and CDR2 is FNYEAQ. The CDR3 runs to 17 residues. The CDR3 sequence is CASSLVGPGQGAYEQYF. CDR3 DNA sequence: TGTGCCAGCAGCTTAGTGGGCCCGGGACAGGGGGCGTACGAGCAGTACTTC.

The chain combines TRBV19 with TRBJ2-7; 12 bases are a match to TRBD2. The CDR3 loop spans 17 amino acids. V trimming: 4 bases; J trimming: 6 bases; junction bases outside the gene matches: 13. Germline V gives CDR1 LNHDA, CDR2 SQIVND (reference sequence). The CDR3 sequence is CASSSTPPGLAGLEQYF. DNA of the CDR3: TGTGCCAGTAGTAGCACGCCACCGGGACTAGCGGGTCTCGAGCAGTACTTC.

The rearrangement links TRBV28 to TRBJ2-7; 8 bases match TRBD2. The CDR3 covers 14 residues. The V gene end was trimmed by 3 bases and the J gene end by 5 bases; junction bases not matched to a gene: 6. In germline, CDR1 is MDHEN, CDR2 SYDVKM. The CDR3 loop reads CASSLILAGDEQYF. The CDR3 coding sequence is TGTGCCAGCAGTTTGATTCTAGCGGGTGACGAGCAGTACTTC.

This clone was seen once. The chain recombines TRBV2 with TRBJ2-4; 7 bases align to TRBD1. The CDR3 has 14 residues. V was clipped by 5 bases and J by 5 bases; unmatched bases: 6. The germline V gene has CDR1 SNHLY and CDR2 FYNNEI. CDR3 in DNA: TGTGCCAGCAGTTGGGGGACAGAGCAAAACATTCAGTACTTC. Residues: CASSWGTEQNIQYF.

The chain employs TRBV7-8 and TRBJ1-3; TRBD1 might be the D (6 bases). Germline V gene data show CDR1 as SGHVS and CDR2 as FQNEAQ. This CDR3 has 14 residues. V was clipped by 0 bases and J by 3 bases, with 6 bases between them. The CDR3 region has the DNA TGTGCCAGCAGCTTAGCGGACAGTGGAAACACCATATATTTT. It encodes CASSLADSGNTIYF.

This chain uses TRBV18 with TRBJ1-5; the match to TRBD1 covers 10 bases. CDR3 length equals 15 residues. Unmatched junction bases numbered 3, after V lost 2 bases and J lost 5 bases. Germline-derived CDR1 and CDR2 are KGHSH and LQKENI. The CDR3 protein is CASSPGQGGDQPQHF. As DNA, the CDR3 is TGTGCCAGCTCACCAGGACAGGGGGGGGATCAGCCCCAGCATTTT.

This chain links TRBV27 with TRBJ2-7, with 10 bases aligning to TRBD2. V lost 5 bases and J lost 2; bases outside the gene matches: 12. The CDR3 spans 17 residues. Germline assignment: CDR1 MNHEY and CDR2 SMNVEV (reference sequence). The CDR3 loop reads CASSPRIAGGSTYEQYF. The CDR3 bases are TGTGCCAGCAGTCCTAGGATAGCGGGAGGATCTACCTACGAGCAGTACTTC.

A single count supports this clone. This chain joins TRBV11-2 and TRBJ2-5; a weak D match, TRBD1 (6 bases). Looked up from germline, CDR1 is SGHAT and CDR2 is FQNNGV. The CDR3 sequence is 18 residues long. V was pared by 5 bases and J by 5 bases, with 27 bases between. The CDR3 DNA follows: TGTGCCAGCAGCAACTTCCGGGACACCGTATTTAAGACGGAGACCCAGTACTTC. It encodes CASSNFRDTVFKTETQYF.

The V gene is TRBV5-4, the J gene TRBJ2-7, with 8 bases fitting TRBD2. Trimming removed 7 bases from V and 4 bases from J; junction bases left unmatched: 13. This CDR3 is built from 15 residues. In germline, CDR1 is SGHNT, CDR2 YYREEE (reference sequence). DNA of the CDR3: TGTGCCAGCCACAAGAGGGATAGCGGGATTTACGAGCAGTACTTC. This gives the protein CASHKRDSGIYEQYF.

V usage is TRBV30 and J usage is TRBJ1-3; D remains unclear. Germline CDR1 GTSNPN, CDR2 SVGIG (reference sequence). The CDR3 has 13 amino acids. Trimming removed 4 bases from V and 2 bases from J, with 9 bases in between. CDR3 in amino acids: CAWKRSPGNTIYF. CDR3 coding DNA: TGTGCCTGGAAGCGCAGCCCTGGAAACACCATATATTTT.

V gene TRBV12-3 or TRBV12-4 combines with J gene TRBJ2-7; D possibly corresponds to TRBD1 (5 bases). CDR3 size: 13 residues. With 3 bases removed from V and 1 base from J, the gap between germline ends came to 7 bases. The CDR3 DNA follows: TGTGCCAGCAGTTTCCCAGGGTCCTACGAGCAGTACTTC. Translating gives CASSFPGSYEQYF.

J is TRBJ1-1 and V is TRBV7-9; 8 nucleotides line up with TRBD1. CDR1 SEHNR and CDR2 FQNEAQ come from the germline V gene (reference sequence). The V gene end was trimmed by 4 bases and the J gene end by 10 bases; junction bases not matched to a gene: 5. CDR3 length equals 12 residues. CDR3 DNA: TGTGCCAGCAGCTCCGAGGGGACAGGAGCTTTCTTT. This codes for CASSSEGTGAFF.